These 21 T cell receptor beta chains originate from one sample sequenced in a study of cytomegalovirus exposure and HLA in healthy donors. TCRdb keeps only in-frame clones here, not all; method: immunoSEQ multiplex PCR. Found here are some 150,000 clones, about 91% of them singletons; the top ten hold about 7.9%. Sample: PBMCs. The receptor source for this set is a woman between 18 and 29 years old in good health and CMV-seropositive.

This clone was detected once. This CDR3 reads CASSFQGQGYTF. The CDR3 DNA reads TGTGCCAGCAGTTTTCAGGGACAGGGCTACACCTTC. This chain uses TRBV5-6 with TRBJ1-2; 7 nucleotides line up with TRBD1. V lost 5 bases, J lost 8 bases, and 6 bases stayed unmatched. CDR1 and CDR2 from the germline V gene are SGHDT and YYEEEE. This CDR3 has 12 amino acids.

The chain combines TRBV28 with TRBJ2-5; 7 bases map to TRBD1. CDR1 is MDHEN, CDR2 SYDVKM, per germline. The CDR3 contains 15 residues. The J segment lost 5 bases and the V segment lost 4 bases, leaving 10 bases of the junction unmatched. DNA of the CDR3: TGTGCCAGCAGTTCCTCCGGGACAGCCTTGGAGACCCAGTACTTC. Residues: CASSSSGTALETQYF. Combining the CDR3 with reference TRBV28 and TRBJ2-5 gives the whole variable domain DVKVTQSSRYLVKRTGEKVFLECVQDMDHENMFWYRQDPGLGLRLIYFSYDVKMKEKGDIPEGYSVSREKKERFSLILESASTNQTSMYLCASSSSGTALETQYFGPGTRLLVL.

This chain joins TRBV5-6 and TRBJ1-2; D perhaps matches TRBD1 (5 bases). CDR1 is SGHDT, CDR2 YYEEEE, per germline. This CDR3 is built from 13 residues. Trimming took 4 bases from V and 2 from J, leaving 9 bases between them. The CDR3 here is CASSPGGNYGYTF. In DNA form, the CDR3 reads TGTGCCAGCAGCCCGGGGGGAAACTATGGCTACACCTTC. Full variable domain (remainder filled in from reference TRBV5-6 and TRBJ1-2): DAGVTQSPTHLIKTRGQQVTLRCSPKSGHDTVSWYQQALGQGPQFIFQYYEEEERQRGNFPDRFSGHQFPNYSSELNVNALLLGDSALYLCASSPGGNYGYTFGSGTRLTVV.

V gene TRBV5-5 combines with J gene TRBJ2-7; tentative D call: TRBD1 (6 bases). V lost 1 base, J lost 2 bases, and 13 bases lay in between. The CDR3 spans 15 residues. CDR1 is SGHKS and CDR2 is YYEKEE in the germline V gene (reference sequence). This CDR3 reads CASSLLSGETYEQYF. The CDR3 DNA reads TGTGCCAGCAGCTTGTTGTCAGGGGAGACCTACGAGCAGTACTTC.

The chain couples TRBV30 to TRBJ2-5, with D hard to call. V dropped 3 bases and J dropped 5 bases, with 7 bases sitting between them. The CDR3 covers 11 residues. From germline, CDR1 is GTSNPN and CDR2 SVGIG (reference sequence). The CDR3 reads CAWSLTETQYF. DNA of the CDR3: TGTGCCTGGAGCCTCACTGAGACCCAGTACTTC. The entire variable domain, with the rest obtained from reference TRBV30 and TRBJ2-5, is as follows: SQTIHQWPATLVQPVGSPLSLECTVEGTSNPNLYWYRQAAGRGLQLLFYSVGIGQISSEVPQNLSASRPQDRQFILSSKKLLLSDSGFYLCAWSLTETQYFGPGTRLLVL.

This clone was seen once. The chain joins TRBV9 to TRBJ2-7; tentative D call: TRBD2 (6 bases). Deletions cut 1 base from V and 4 bases from J, with 15 bases between. This CDR3 contains 15 residues. CDR1 is SGDLS and CDR2 is YYNGEE in the germline V gene. The CDR3 bases are TGTGCCAGCAGCGTATATCCGGGAGAGATGTACGAGCAGTACTTC. Its translation: CASSVYPGEMYEQYF.

This chain uses TRBV5-8 with TRBJ1-5; 7 bases are a match to TRBD1. V shed 5 bases, J shed 6 bases, and the junction held 8 bases outside the gene matches. The germline V gene has CDR1 SGHTS and CDR2 YDEGEE. The CDR3 runs 14 residues. The chain's CDR3 is CASRLTGLVQPQHF. In DNA, the CDR3 is TGTGCCAGCAGGCTGACAGGGCTGGTTCAGCCCCAGCATTTT.

V usage is TRBV19 and J usage is TRBJ1-1; 7 bases fit TRBD1. This CDR3 comprises 14 residues. V dropped 3 bases and J dropped 4; count of bases not matched to a gene: 5. CDR1 is LNHDA, CDR2 SQIVND, per germline (reference sequence). CDR3 protein: CASSIKGARTEAFF. Written as DNA, the CDR3 is TGTGCCAGTAGTATTAAGGGGGCGCGCACTGAAGCTTTCTTT.

The chain is built from TRBV30 and TRBJ1-5; 8 positions match TRBD1. With V trimmed by 1 base and J by 6 bases, 5 bases remained unmatched. Germline CDR1 and CDR2: GTSNPN and SVGIG (reference sequence). This CDR3 contains 14 residues. The CDR3 reads CAWSAGQGPQPQHF. CDR3 sequence (DNA): TGTGCCTGGAGTGCCGGACAGGGCCCTCAGCCCCAGCATTTT.

This clone was found once. The V and J genes are TRBV5-1 and TRBJ2-3, with TRBD2 identical over 9 bases. The V and J ends lost 1 base and 2 bases, in that order; junction bases with no gene match: 5. Germline V gene data show CDR1 as SGHRS and CDR2 as YFSETQ. The CDR3 is made up of 16 amino acids. Written as DNA, the CDR3 is TGCGCCAGCAGCTTGATTTTAGCGGGGGACACAGATACGCAGTATTTT. This gives the protein CASSLILAGDTDTQYF.

The J gene is TRBJ1-1, the V gene TRBV6-1; the D gene is possibly TRBD1 (5 bases). The CDR3 totals 12 residues. V was cut by 4 bases and J by 11 bases, with 14 bases left in between. Germline assignment: CDR1 MNHNS and CDR2 SASEGT. The CDR3 loop is CASSAWGGTAFF. The CDR3 DNA reads as TGTGCCAGCAGTGCCTGGGGGGGAACGGCTTTCTTT.

This chain links TRBV6-5 with TRBJ2-1; D possibly corresponds to TRBD2 (5 bases). V shed 8 bases and J shed 0 bases, with 14 bases lying between them. Germline assignment: CDR1 MNHEY and CDR2 SVGAGI. CDR3 length: 15 amino acids. The CDR3 DNA reads as TGTGCCAGCGCTAATCCCGGGATCTCCTACAATGAGCAGTTCTTC. Its protein product is CASANPGISYNEQFF.

This clone was seen once. This chain links TRBV10-3 with TRBJ2-5; 9 nucleotides align to TRBD1. Germline CDR1 and CDR2: ENHRY and SYGVKD. CDR3 length: 14 residues. Losses at the gene ends were 6 bases for V and 5 bases for J; bases not matched to a gene: 7. Here the CDR3 reads CAIRATGGRETQYF. DNA of the CDR3: TGTGCCATCAGGGCAACAGGGGGCCGGGAGACCCAGTACTTC.

The chain uses TRBV2 and TRBJ2-3; no clear D. The germline gives CDR1 SNHLY, CDR2 FYNNEI. Deletions cut 9 bases from V and 0 bases from J, with 10 bases between. The CDR3 runs to 13 residues. The CDR3 region has the DNA TGTGCCAGGGAGATGGCCAGCACAGATACGCAGTATTTT. Translating gives CAREMASTDTQYF.

The V gene is TRBV6-5, the J gene TRBJ1-2, with 9 bases lining up with TRBD1. The J segment lost 1 base and the V segment lost 4 bases, leaving 4 bases of the junction unmatched. Germline CDR1 reads MNHEY; CDR2 reads SVGAGI. The CDR3 totals 15 residues. In DNA, the CDR3 is TGTGCCAGCAGTTTATACAGGGGGCGTAACTATGGCTACACCTTC. Protein sequence: CASSLYRGRNYGYTF.

The chain couples TRBV9 to TRBJ2-2, with TRBD2 identical over 12 bases. The V gene end was trimmed by 5 bases and the J gene end by 0 bases; junction bases not matched to a gene: 2. This CDR3 region has 16 residues. CDR1 is SGDLS and CDR2 is YYNGEE in the germline V gene. This chain's CDR3 is CASRGLAGANTGELFF. As DNA, the CDR3 is TGTGCCAGCAGGGGACTAGCGGGTGCGAACACCGGGGAGCTGTTTTTT.

The chain has TRBV19 and TRBJ2-6; D is perhaps TRBD1 (7 bases). Trimming stripped 2 bases from V and 2 bases from J, with 10 bases between. The CDR3 is 16 amino acids. In germline, CDR1 is LNHDA, CDR2 SQIVND (reference sequence). As DNA, the CDR3 is TGTGCCAGTAGTATAACAGGGGAGGCTGGGGCCAACGTCCTGACTTTC. Translation gives CASSITGEAGANVLTF. Full variable domain (rest looked up from reference TRBV19 and TRBJ2-6): DGGITQSPKYLFRKEGQNVTLSCEQNLNHDAMYWYRQDPGQGLRLIYYSQIVNDFQKGDIAEGYSVSREKKESFPLTVTSAQKNPTAFYLCASSITGEAGANVLTFGAGSRLTVL.

J is TRBJ1-2 and V is TRBV5-1; tentative D call: TRBD1 (5 bases). Germline V gene lookup returns CDR1 SGHRS and CDR2 YFSETQ. The CDR3 loop spans 14 amino acids. V shed 0 bases and J shed 8 bases, with 14 bases lying between them. CDR3 region: CASSLERLNRGYTF. In nucleotides, the CDR3 is TGCGCCAGCAGCTTGGAACGGTTAAACAGGGGCTACACCTTC.

The V gene is TRBV7-2, the J gene TRBJ2-5; 8 bases line up with TRBD2. The CDR3 loop spans 17 amino acids. Trimming removed 1 base from V and 7 bases from J; junction bases left unmatched: 14. Germline assignment: CDR1 SGHTA and CDR2 FQGNSA. The chain's CDR3 is CASSLGNGLAGSGTQYF. The CDR3 bases are TGTGCCAGCAGCTTAGGAAACGGACTAGCCGGTTCGGGGACCCAGTACTTC. Full variable domain (remainder filled in from reference TRBV7-2 and TRBJ2-5): GAGVSQSPSNKVTEKGKDVELRCDPISGHTALYWYRQSLGQGLEFLIYFQGNSAPDKSGLPSDRFSAERTGGSVSTLTIQRTQQEDSAVYLCASSLGNGLAGSGTQYFGPGTRLLVL.

CDR3 bases: TGTGCCAGCAGCCTAGGATGGGACAGCCTGTCTCAGCCCCAGCATTTT. This sequence encodes CASSLGWDSLSQPQHF. This sequence joins TRBV7-9 and TRBJ1-5; 7 bases fit TRBD1. Trimming removed 5 bases from V and 6 bases from J; junction bases left unmatched: 13. Germline-derived CDR1 and CDR2 are SEHNR and FQNEAQ (reference sequence). The CDR3 spans 16 residues.

The J gene is TRBJ1-1, the V gene TRBV4-1; D unclear. CDR3 length equals 14 residues. The V end was cut by 7 bases, the J end by 0 bases, with 12 bases between. The germline V gene has CDR1 MGHRA and CDR2 YSYEKL. CDR3 amino acids: CASTGLALNTEAFF. CDR3 nucleotides: TGCGCCAGCACCGGACTAGCGTTGAACACTGAAGCTTTCTTT.